This T cell receptor (beta chain) came from a study of post-analysis software for immune sequencing data. Across the whole study: Progressive-relapsing, secondary progressive and relapsing-remitting multiple sclerosis were among the disease courses included.

Only a few counts were recorded for this clonotype. Its antigen is not known. This CDR3 has 15 residues. Deletions cut 5 bases from V and 3 bases from J, with 17 bases between. Germline CDR1 and CDR2: DFQATT and SNEGSKA (reference sequence). Study outcomes and limitations: Higher frequency in patients than in controls was seen for 5 or 6 TRBV segments, with TRBV5-6, TRBV5-1 and TRBV20-1 among them. Diversity measured as normalized Chao1 was significantly lower in multiple sclerosis patients than in controls. F-measure co-clustering was strong for batch-matched samples.

Unique molecular identifiers were present in the TCR beta cDNA libraries. TCRdb redid the calling of the PCR reads with MiXCR, one entry per CDR3 protein. The table lists approximately 570,000 distinct CDR3 sequences, roughly 45% of them singletons. This chain connects TRBV20-1 to TRBJ1-5, with D possibly TRBD1 on 6 matching bases. This clonotype was obtained from a girl aged 10 to 17 with multiple sclerosis. Sequencing was performed on blood. The CDR3 loop is CSARHPQGYNQPQHF. The CDR3, as DNA: TGCAGTGCTCGTCATCCACAGGGCTACAATCAGCCCCAGCATTTT.